The 8 T cell receptor beta chains presented below share a single source sample, sequenced in a study of graft-versus-host responses after intestinal transplantation (dated by TCRdb to about 2021). What these receptors recognize is not known. The receptor library was made with the immunoSEQ multiplex PCR assay. This is the immuneACCESS table as TCRdb keeps it, with only in-frame sequences that have V and J called. A part of the clones is gone; compared with another copy, unresolved V genes explain less than half, and the rest is unexplained. Across this sample there are some 82,000 clones, with roughly 84% seen only once. Of the sample, about 8% is held by the ten largest clones. In the paper's terms, the time point label means: cells obtained before transplantation from donor or recipient. The source was unstimulated CD8+ T cells sorted from spleen or lymph node cells, collected before transplant. These receptors all stem from a human donor who was the organ donor for an intestinal transplant.

The chain links TRBV11-2 to TRBJ2-1, with 11 bases identical to TRBD2. CDR3 length: 19 residues. The V gene's germline CDR1 is SGHAT and CDR2 FQNNGV. V lost 4 bases to trimming and J lost 3 bases; unmatched junction nucleotides: 14. CDR3 DNA sequence: TGTGCCAGCAGCTCTCCTCCGGGACTAGCGGACACGAACTACAATGAGCAGTTCTTC. Protein: CASSSPPGLADTNYNEQFF.

Notes on this clone: At one end the junction does not follow the germline gene, possibly because of a read error. In nucleotides, the CDR3 is TGTGCCAGCAGCCAAACTAGCGGGGGGGCCTACGAGCAGTACTTC. Its protein is CASSQTSGGAYEQYF. V and J are TRBV4-1 and TRBJ2-7, with 13 bases identical to TRBD2. CDR3 length equals 15 residues. Germline V gene data show CDR1 as MGHRA and CDR2 as YSYEKL.

This clone qualifies as medium-sized (0.01 to 0.1%). The chain couples TRBV6-5 to TRBJ1-2; 9 nucleotides match TRBD1. The CDR3 consists of 15 residues. Germline CDR1 reads MNHEY; CDR2 reads SVGAGI. The ends lost 0 bases at V and 7 bases at J; junction bases unmatched: 6. CDR3 loop: CASSYSPDRGGGYTF. For the CDR3, the DNA is TGTGCCAGCAGTTACTCACCGGACAGGGGAGGTGGCTACACCTTC.

CDR3 DNA: TGTGCCAGCTTTACCCCTACAGGGTCCGCCTACGAGCAGTACTTC. Translating it yields CASFTPTGSAYEQYF. The chain uses TRBV2 and TRBJ2-7; weak D call: TRBD1 (6 bases). Deletions cut 8 bases from V and 2 bases from J, with 19 bases between. The CDR3 contains 15 residues. The germline CDR1 and CDR2 sequences are SNHLY and FYNNEI.

V usage is TRBV19 and J usage is TRBJ1-2; 9 bases match TRBD1. V lost 6 bases and J lost 4; bases outside the gene matches: 12. The CDR3 sequence is 16 residues long. From germline, CDR1 is LNHDA and CDR2 SQIVND (reference sequence). DNA for the CDR3: TGTGCCAGTAGGCACAGGGGGCGCCTATCGACCTATGGCTACACCTTC. Protein sequence: CASRHRGRLSTYGYTF.

This chain connects TRBV10-2 to TRBJ2-7; 10 bases are shared with TRBD1. Germline V CDR1 and CDR2: WSHSY, SAAADI. This CDR3 comprises 17 residues. V gave up 2 bases and J gave up 4 bases; unmatched junction bases: 11. The CDR3 reads CASSEPDRGSLLYEQYF. CDR3 in DNA: TGCGCCAGCAGTGAGCCGGACAGGGGGTCGTTATTGTACGAGCAGTACTTC.

The chain is built from TRBV27 and TRBJ2-3, with 11 bases aligning to TRBD2. Trimming took 5 bases from V and 2 from J; bases not matched to a gene: 6. Germline V CDR1 and CDR2: MNHEY, SMNVEV (reference sequence). CDR3 length: 16 amino acids. The CDR3 is CASSRLAGLYTDTQYF. The CDR3 coding sequence is TGTGCCAGCAGTCGACTAGCGGGGCTCTACACAGATACGCAGTATTTT.

The chain links TRBV25-1 to TRBJ1-6; D uncertain. Germline values: CDR1 MGHDK, CDR2 SYGVNS. The CDR3 consists of 15 residues. Trimming stripped 0 bases from V and 8 bases from J, with 11 bases between. Here the CDR3 reads CASSEYLTAYSPLHF. In DNA form, the CDR3 reads TGTGCCAGCAGTGAATATCTAACAGCTTATTCACCCCTCCACTTT.